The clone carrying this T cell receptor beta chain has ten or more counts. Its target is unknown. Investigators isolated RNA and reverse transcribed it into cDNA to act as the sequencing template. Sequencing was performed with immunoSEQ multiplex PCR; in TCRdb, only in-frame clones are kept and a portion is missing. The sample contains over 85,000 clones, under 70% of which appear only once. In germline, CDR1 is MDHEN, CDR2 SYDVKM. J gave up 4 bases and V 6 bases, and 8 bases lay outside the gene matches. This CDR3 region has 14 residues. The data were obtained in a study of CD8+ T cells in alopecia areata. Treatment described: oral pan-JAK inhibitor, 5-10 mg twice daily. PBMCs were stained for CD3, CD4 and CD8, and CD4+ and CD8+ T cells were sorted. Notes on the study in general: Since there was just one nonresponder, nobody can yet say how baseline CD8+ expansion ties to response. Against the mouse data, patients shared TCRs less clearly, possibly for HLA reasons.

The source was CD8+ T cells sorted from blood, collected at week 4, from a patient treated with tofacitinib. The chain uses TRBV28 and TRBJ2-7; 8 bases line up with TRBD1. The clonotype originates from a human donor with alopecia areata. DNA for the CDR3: TGTGCCAGCAGCCCACCCGGGACAGGTTACGAGCAGTACTTC. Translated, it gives CASSPPGTGYEQYF.